This TCR beta chain appears in the sequencing data of a study of blood T cells in healthy people across ages. Study-wide results and limits: Naive and antigen-experienced cells could not be conclusively compared, given unsorted PBMCs. It was not known whether donors were CMV positive (a possible confounder of expanded clonotype changes).

Primed by a sample-barcoded 5' primer and a J-beta primer mix, a second PCR proceeded for about 7 to 12 cycles. Sequencing of every sample gave 2.5 million or more CDR3-containing paired-end reads. One entry per CDR3 protein, called by TCRdb with MiXCR from the 5' RACE reads. The sample lists 650,000 to 700,000 distinct CDR3 sequences, about 34% occurring once. This clonotype occurred a few times. Its specificity is unknown. V gave up 4 bases and J gave up 2 bases, with 10 bases separating them. This CDR3 contains 14 residues. Per germline, CDR1 SEHNR and CDR2 FQNEAQ (reference sequence). Input material: blood. This TCR was sampled from a woman older than 75 in good health. This chain joins TRBV7-9 and TRBJ2-3; D not certain. The CDR3 nucleotides are TGTGCCAGCAGCTGGGTGGCTGTCACAGATACGCAGTATTTT. Translating gives CASSWVAVTDTQYF.